The 27 T cell receptor beta chains in this list originate from one sample, sequenced in a study of CD8+CD57+ T cells in acquired aplastic anemia. TCR beta VDJ and CDR3 were profiled, and genomic DNA was the template. TCRdb re-derived calls from the reads in MiXCR, one entry per CDR3 protein. The sample has 200,000 or so distinct CDR3 sequences; 64% are singletons. What was sequenced was sorted CD4+, CD8+, or CD8+CD57+ T cells (not recorded which) from PBMCs. Receptors originate from a human donor with severe aplastic anemia or a healthy control (not recorded which).

This clonotype was seen repeatedly, ten times or more. The chain carries TRBV11-3 and TRBJ2-2, with a weak D call TRBD1 (6 bases). V lost 4 bases, J lost 0 bases, and 9 bases lay in between. The germline gives CDR1 SGHNT, CDR2 YENEEA. The CDR3 sequence is 15 residues long. As DNA, the CDR3 is TGTGCCAGCAGCTCCAGGGGTTCGAACACCGGGGAGCTGTTTTTT. It specifies CASSSRGSNTGELFF.

This clonotype was counted once. CDR3 amino acids: CASSGWTGGSSPLHF. DNA for the CDR3: TGTGCCAGCAGTGGCTGGACAGGGGGCTCTTCACCCCTCCACTTT. J is TRBJ1-6 and V is TRBV2, with TRBD1 matching 11 bases. Per germline, CDR1 SNHLY and CDR2 FYNNEI. With 4 bases clipped from V and 9 bases from J, the junction kept 5 bases outside the gene matches. This CDR3 has 15 amino acids.

This chain uses TRBV7-9 with TRBJ1-2, with TRBD1 as a possible D gene (6 bases). In germline, CDR1 is SEHNR, CDR2 FQNEAQ (reference sequence). The V and J ends lost 5 bases and 8 bases respectively, with 15 bases between them. This CDR3 contains 13 residues. Here the CDR3 DNA reads TGTGCCAGCAGCCATTTGGGACATTTGGGCTACACCTTC. The encoded protein is CASSHLGHLGYTF. The entire variable domain, with the rest obtained from reference TRBV7-9 and TRBJ1-2, is as follows: DTGVSQNPRHKITKRGQNVTFRCDPISEHNRLYWYRQTLGQGPEFLTYFQNEAQLEKSRLLSDRFSAERPKGSFSTLEIQRTEQGDSAMYLCASSHLGHLGYTFGSGTRLTVV.

The chain links TRBV6-4 to TRBJ1-6; 7 positions match TRBD1. The V gene's germline CDR1 is MRHNA and CDR2 SNTAGT. CDR3 length equals 14 residues. J was trimmed by 7 bases and V by 6 bases; bases with no gene match: 6. The DNA of the CDR3 is TGTGCCAGCAGCCGGGACAGATGGAATTCACCCCTCCACTTT. It specifies CASSRDRWNSPLHF.

The rearrangement links TRBV7-6 to TRBJ2-1, with D hard to call. Germline values: CDR1 SGHVS, CDR2 FNYEAQ. The CDR3 contains 12 residues. With 3 bases removed from V and 4 bases from J, the gap between germline ends came to 4 bases. The CDR3 here is CASSFRYNEQFF. As DNA, the CDR3 is TGTGCCAGCAGCTTCAGATACAATGAGCAGTTCTTC.

The chain employs TRBV19 and TRBJ1-4, with a weak D call TRBD1 (6 bases). The germline V gene encodes CDR1 LNHDA and CDR2 SQIVND (reference sequence). Trimming pared 5 bases from V and 4 bases from J, leaving 23 bases between. This CDR3 is 18 amino acids long. CDR3 residues: CASSLGRDTLPFNEKLFF. CDR3 nucleotides: TGTGCCAGTAGTTTAGGGCGGGACACCCTACCGTTTAATGAAAAACTGTTTTTT.

This chain connects TRBV7-9 to TRBJ2-1; D gene uncertain. Germline CDR1 SEHNR, CDR2 FQNEAQ (reference sequence). This CDR3 has 12 amino acids. V lost 5 bases, J lost 10 bases, and 12 bases lay in between. The CDR3 nucleotides read TGTGCCAGCAGCCTAAGACTGAACGAGCAGTTCTTC. Amino acids: CASSLRLNEQFF.

CDR3 sequence reads: CSARVPNEETQYF. The CDR3 bases are TGCAGTGCTAGAGTACCAAACGAGGAGACCCAGTACTTC. The gene calls are TRBV20-1 and TRBJ2-5, with no clear D. The CDR3 is 13 residues long. Looked up from germline, CDR1 is DFQATT and CDR2 is SNEGSKA (reference sequence). The V end lost 1 base, the J end lost 5 bases, and 11 bases lay between the germline ends.

The chain has TRBV2 and TRBJ2-7; the match to TRBD1 covers 8 bases. The CDR3 consists of 15 residues. The ends lost 5 bases at V and 2 bases at J; junction bases unmatched: 8. Germline values: CDR1 SNHLY, CDR2 FYNNEI. CDR3 sequence (DNA): TGTGCCAGCAGTACCGGCGAGACAGGGGCCTACGAGCAGTACTTC. Its translation is CASSTGETGAYEQYF. Combining the CDR3 with reference TRBV2 and TRBJ2-7 gives the whole variable domain EPEVTQTPSHQVTQMGQEVILRCVPISNHLYFYWYRQILGQKVEFLVSFYNNEISEKSEIFDDQFSVERPDGSNFTLKIRSTKLEDSAMYFCASSTGETGAYEQYFGPGTRLTVT.

Comment on this clonotype: The final CDR3 position lacks the conserved phenylalanine or tryptophan, pointing to a likely read error. This chain links TRBV7-3 with TRBJ2-5; 9 nucleotides match TRBD1. J was trimmed by 5 bases and V by 5 bases; bases with no gene match: 3. This CDR3 is built from 13 residues. Germline CDR1 SGHTA, CDR2 FQGTGA. The CDR3 here is CASSPDRGETQYS. The CDR3 DNA is TGTGCCAGCAGCCCGGACAGGGGCGAGACCCAGTACTCC.

This clonotype showed up just a few times. A read error may produce the germline difference seen at one junction end. V gene TRBV10-3 combines with J gene TRBJ1-1; TRBD1 matches at 8 bases. Germline V gene data show CDR1 as ENHRY and CDR2 as SYGVKD. The CDR3 sequence is 17 residues long. CDR3 DNA: TGTGCCAGCAGTTTATCTCCGTTCGGGACAGGGAACACTGAAGCTTTCTTT. This translates into CASSLSPFGTGNTEAFF.

On this clonotype itself: A read error is possible here, since a much larger clone lies one base away. The chain joins TRBV5-6 to TRBJ2-1, with D possibly matching TRBD1 (5 bases). Germline assignment: CDR1 SGHDT and CDR2 YYEEEE. The CDR3 runs 15 residues. In DNA, the CDR3 is TGTGCCGGCAGCCTGGACATCAACTCCTACAATGAGCAGTTCTTC. Its translation is CAGSLDINSYNEQFF. The entire variable domain, with the rest obtained from reference TRBV5-6 and TRBJ2-1, is as follows: DAGVTQSPTHLIKTRGQQVTLRCSPKSGHDTVSWYQQALGQGPQFIFQYYEEEERQRGNFPDRFSGHQFPNYSSELNVNALLLGDSALYLCAGSLDINSYNEQFFGPGTRLTVL.

This clonotype was found a few times. The genes are TRBV24-1 and TRBJ2-3, with 7 bases matching TRBD1. Germline lookup yields CDR1 KGHDR and CDR2 SFDVKD. CDR3 size: 14 residues. Unmatched junction bases numbered 4, after V lost 4 bases and J lost 4 bases. CDR3 region: CATSDTGQADTQYF. The CDR3 nucleotides read TGTGCCACCAGTGACACCGGACAGGCAGATACGCAGTATTTT.

V usage is TRBV27 and J usage is TRBJ2-7; either TRBD1 or TRBD2 may fit D (6 bases each). Trimming pared 1 base from V and 9 bases from J, leaving 22 bases between. The CDR3 has 16 amino acids. The germline gives CDR1 MNHEY, CDR2 SMNVEV (reference sequence). The CDR3 region has the DNA TGTGCCAGCAGTTTATATGAGGCGAATCTCGGGGGCGGGCAGTACTTC. Translation: CASSLYEANLGGGQYF.

This clonotype has more than one count but fewer than ten. The chain uses TRBV20-1 and TRBJ2-1; 14 nucleotides agree with TRBD2. V shed 3 bases, J shed 3 bases, and the junction held 4 bases outside the gene matches. Germline CDR1 reads DFQATT; CDR2 reads SNEGSKA (reference sequence). There are 16 residues in the CDR3. CDR3: CSASGTSGRGYNEQFF. The CDR3 DNA reads TGCAGTGCTAGTGGGACTAGCGGGAGAGGCTACAATGAGCAGTTCTTC.

This clonotype was observed a single time. V gene TRBV12-3 or TRBV12-4 combines with J gene TRBJ2-1; 11 positions agree with TRBD1. CDR3 length equals 14 residues. J was trimmed by 10 bases and V by 6 bases; bases with no gene match: 8. CDR3 protein: CASRGQGASDEQFF. CDR3 bases: TGTGCCAGCAGAGGACAGGGGGCGTCGGACGAGCAGTTCTTC.

V usage is TRBV6-2 or TRBV6-3 and J usage is TRBJ2-1, with 9 bases lining up with TRBD2. V gave up 6 bases and J gave up 8 bases; unmatched junction bases: 8. Germline V lookup: CDR1 MNHEY, CDR2 SVGEGT. This CDR3 has 14 amino acids. CDR3 sequence: CASRRGGDTDEQFF. The CDR3 DNA follows: TGTGCCAGCAGACGCGGGGGGGACACGGATGAGCAGTTCTTC.

Details on this clonotype: Lacking the conserved final phenylalanine or tryptophan, this CDR3 likely reflects a read error. The rearrangement links TRBV9 to TRBJ2-5; TRBD2 is a possible D gene (6 bases). Trimming removed 4 bases at V and 9 bases at J, with 16 bases between. The CDR3 contains 13 residues. Germline lookup yields CDR1 SGDLS and CDR2 YYNGEE. CDR3: CASSQPPWEAQYL. Here the CDR3 DNA reads TGTGCCAGCAGCCAGCCACCGTGGGAGGCCCAGTACCTC.

The chain has TRBV7-7 and TRBJ2-5; 10 positions match TRBD2. The CDR3 consists of 16 residues. The V segment lost 3 bases and the J segment 5 bases; nucleotides outside the gene matches: 9. Germline V gene sequence: CDR1 SSHAT, CDR2 FNYEAQ (reference sequence). The CDR3, as DNA: TGTGCCAGCAGCTTGGGAAGCGGGGGGGCCGCTGAGACCCAGTACTTC. This sequence encodes CASSLGSGGAAETQYF. The full variable domain, completed using reference TRBV7-7 and TRBJ2-5, is GAGVSQSPRYKVTKRGQDVTLRCDPISSHATLYWYQQALGQGPEFLTYFNYEAQPDKSGLPSDRFSAERPEGSISTLTIQRTEQRDSAMYRCASSLGSGGAAETQYFGPGTRLLVL.

This sequence joins TRBV7-9 and TRBJ2-1, with D uncertain. Trimming left V 5 bases short and J 0 bases short, with 14 bases between. CDR3 length: 16 amino acids. Germline V CDR1 and CDR2: SEHNR, FQNEAQ (reference sequence). CDR3 nucleotides: TGTGCCAGCAGCCCCCTCTTGACCAGCTCCTACAATGAGCAGTTCTTC. The encoded protein is CASSPLLTSSYNEQFF.

This clonotype was counted at least ten times. The CDR3 nucleotides are TGTGCCAGCAGTTTTATGAATCAGCCCCAGCATTTT. It is translated as CASSFMNQPQHF. The chain employs TRBV12-3 or TRBV12-4 and TRBJ1-5; D is undetermined. The V end was cut by 3 bases, the J end by 4 bases, with 4 bases between. The CDR3 runs to 12 residues.

In regard to this clonotype: The junction does not match germline at one end; this may be a read error. V usage is TRBV7-2 and J usage is TRBJ2-7, with 7 bases matching TRBD1. This CDR3 has 13 residues. The germline V gene has CDR1 SGHTA and CDR2 FQGNSA. The CDR3 here is CASSQGDRAEQYF. CDR3 nucleotides: TGCGCCAGCAGCCAAGGTGACAGGGCTGAGCAGTACTTC.

The chain combines TRBV7-6 with TRBJ2-6; the match to TRBD1 covers 7 bases. The CDR3 consists of 16 residues. The germline V gene has CDR1 SGHVS and CDR2 FNYEAQ. V was pared by 0 bases and J by 4 bases, with 3 bases of the junction left unmatched. The CDR3, as DNA: TGTGCCAGCAGCTTAGCGACAGGGTCGGGGGCCAACGTCCTGACTTTC. As protein: CASSLATGSGANVLTF.

The chain links TRBV12-3 or TRBV12-4 to TRBJ2-7, with D uncertain. CDR3 length equals 12 residues. V lost 3 bases and J lost 5, with 8 bases in between. CDR3 DNA: TGTGCCAGCAGTTTTACAGTACACGAGCAGTACTTC. This encodes CASSFTVHEQYF.

Concerning this clonotype itself: A read error may produce the germline difference seen at one junction end. The rearrangement joins TRBV24-1 to TRBJ1-6, with 10 bases matching TRBD1. Germline V gives CDR1 KGHDR, CDR2 SFDVKD. The CDR3 has 15 residues. The CDR3 nucleotides read TGTGCCTCCAGTGTAACCGGGACAGGGGATTCACCCCTCCACTTT. Its protein is CASSVTGTGDSPLHF.

This sequence joins TRBV7-2 and TRBJ2-5, with D perhaps TRBD2 (5 bases). This CDR3 comprises 13 residues. V dropped 5 bases and J dropped 3 bases, with 10 bases sitting between them. The germline V gene has CDR1 SGHTA and CDR2 FQGNSA. CDR3 DNA sequence: TGTGCCAGCAGCCTGCCCGGGGAAGAGACCCAGTACTTC. Its protein product is CASSLPGEETQYF.

The V gene is TRBV20-1, the J gene TRBJ2-7; the D gene is possibly TRBD2 (6 bases). V was clipped by 7 bases and J by 2 bases, with 12 bases between them. The CDR3 runs 12 residues. CDR1 is DFQATT and CDR2 is SNEGSKA in the germline V gene (reference sequence). Here the CDR3 reads CSGGTPTYEQYF. The CDR3 DNA reads TGCAGTGGCGGGACTCCTACCTACGAGCAGTACTTC.